Sequencing of this TCR beta chain was carried out in a study of blood T cells in healthy people across ages. With a J-beta primer mix and a sample-barcoded 5' primer, a second PCR ran 7 to 11 cycles. TCRdb fed the 5' RACE reads into MiXCR, producing one record per CDR3 protein. The repertoire has approximately 290,000 distinct CDR3 sequences, 25% to 30% of them found once; the top ten carry 25% to 35%. A few counts support this clonotype. Its target is unknown. V was clipped by 6 bases and J by 2 bases; unmatched bases: 8. CDR3 length: 15 residues. The germline V gene encodes CDR1 SNHLY and CDR2 FYNNEI. The study, taken as a whole, reports: A greater number of naive CD4+ cells and higher diversity distinguished long-lived donors from aged donors.

The chain recombines TRBV2 with TRBJ2-7; TRBD1 matches at 9 bases. The sequence derives from a woman in her 70s in good health. The sample consisted of blood. CDR3 protein: CASREPGTGTYEQYF. The CDR3 nucleotides read TGTGCCAGCAGGGAACCCGGGACAGGGACCTACGAGCAGTACTTC.